A selection of T cell receptor beta chains follows, all from one sample in a study of blood T cell repertoires in COVID-19. Here immunoSEQ multiplex PCR was the method, and the copy in TCRdb shows in-frame clones only, minus some. This table has some 120,000 clones, roughly 83% appearing once. The material sequenced was peripheral blood. The receptors were gathered from a woman younger than 45 who had recovered from COVID-19. Each CDR3 is given with its conserved first and last residue. D genes are given only for firm matches. Rows may omit the clone size; those that give it use once, few, many or a size class.

v_call	j_call	d_call	clone_size	cdr3_nt	cdr3_aa
TRBV9	TRBJ1-2	-	-	TGTGCCAGCAGTTCAACCCCCCAGGTTAACTATGGCTACACCTTC	CASSSTPQVNYGYTF
TRBV7-6	TRBJ2-3	TRBD2	-	TGTGCCAGCAGCTTAACTCTTAGCGGGAGGGCCAGTCTGGCAGATACGCAGTATTTT	CASSLTLSGRASLADTQYF
TRBV15	TRBJ2-1	TRBD2	-	TGTGCCACCAGCACCAAGACTAGCGGGAAAGACTACAATGAGCAGTTCTTC	CATSTKTSGKDYNEQFF
TRBV6-1	TRBJ2-1	-	-	TGTGCCAGCAGTGAAGGACAGACCAATGAGCAGTTCTTC	CASSEGQTNEQFF
TRBV5-1	TRBJ1-1	-	once	TGCGCCAGCAGCTTGGCCCCCGGGCAGGGGATTCAAGCTTTCTTT	CASSLAPGQGIQAFF
TRBV4-1	TRBJ2-7	-	-	TGCGCCAGCAGCCAACTCTGGGCAGACGAGCAGTACTTC	CASSQLWADEQYF
TRBV2	TRBJ1-6	TRBD1	-	TGTGCCAGCAGAGATGGACAGGGTACGGCACCCCTCCACTTT	CASRDGQGTAPLHF
TRBV6-5	TRBJ1-4	TRBD1	-	TGTGCCAGCAGGGACAGGGGAAACGAAAAACTGTTTTTT	CASRDRGNEKLFF
TRBV5-1	TRBJ1-1	-	-	TGCGCCAGCAGCGGGGCAGGGGATAGAGCAGCTTTCTTT	CASSGAGDRAAFF
TRBV9	TRBJ2-7	TRBD1	-	TGTGCCAGCAGCGCGAGGGGCGACAGGGGGATGTACGAGCAGTACTTC	CASSARGDRGMYEQYF
TRBV3-1/TRBV3-2	TRBJ2-1	-	-	TGTGCCAGCAGCCAAGACTCGAGCGCGAGCTCCTACAATGAGCAGTTCTTC	CASSQDSSASSYNEQFF
TRBV29-1	TRBJ1-1	-	-	TGCAGCGTTGAAGACGGACTCAGGGGTAACACTGAAGCTTTCTTT	CSVEDGLRGNTEAFF
TRBV4-1	TRBJ2-7	-	-	TGCGCCAGCAGCCAAGAAGCAACGAGCTCCTACGAGCAGTACTTC	CASSQEATSSYEQYF
TRBV3-1/TRBV3-2	TRBJ1-1	TRBD1	-	TGTGCCAGCAGCCTCAGGGGGCGGAACACTGAAGCTTTCTTT	CASSLRGRNTEAFF
TRBV5-6	TRBJ1-2	-	-	TGTGCCAGCAGCTTGTTCAGTCGCCGTGCCTCTGGCTACACCTTC	CASSLFSRRASGYTF
TRBV6-5	TRBJ2-3	-	-	TGTGCCAGCAGGGGGCCAGGCAGAGATACGCAGTATTTT	CASRGPGRDTQYF
TRBV18	TRBJ2-6	TRBD1	-	TGTGCCAGCTCTAAGACAGGGGGCTTCCCTGGGGCCAACGTCCTGACTTTC	CASSKTGGFPGANVLTF
TRBV18	TRBJ1-1	-	-	TGTGCCAGCTCACCACCTGAGGGGGTGAGCACTGAAGCTTTCTTT	CASSPPEGVSTEAFF
TRBV2	TRBJ1-5	-	-	TGTGCCAGCAGTGCAGGGGAGAGGAGCAATCAGCCCCAGCATTTT	CASSAGERSNQPQHF
TRBV25-1	TRBJ2-7	-	-	TGTGCCAGCAGTGAAGGGGGCCAGGGTAAAAACGAGCAGTACTTC	CASSEGGQGKNEQYF
TRBV24-1	TRBJ2-3	-	-	TGTGCCACCAGTGATCCGCGGGACCGCACAGATACGCAGTATTTT	CATSDPRDRTDTQYF
TRBV5-4	TRBJ1-2	TRBD1	-	TGTGCCAGCAGCTTCTTACAGGGGAACTATGGCTACACCTTC	CASSFLQGNYGYTF
TRBV24-1	TRBJ2-1	TRBD2	-	TGTGCCACCAGTGACGGGACTACCGGGGATGAGCAGTTCTTC	CATSDGTTGDEQFF
TRBV5-5	TRBJ1-5	TRBD1	-	TGTGCCAGCAGCTTGTATGGGACAGGGGCAATTAGCAATCAGCCCCAGCATTTT	CASSLYGTGAISNQPQHF
TRBV7-9	TRBJ1-2	TRBD1	-	TGTGCCAGCAGCTTAGGGAGGGGGCATGCGGGAAATGGCTACACCTTC	CASSLGRGHAGNGYTF
TRBV7-9	TRBJ1-3	-	-	TGTGCCAGCAGCTCCACAGCCAGCTCTGGAAACACCATATATTTT	CASSSTASSGNTIYF
TRBV7-3	TRBJ2-7	TRBD1	once	TGTGCCAGCAGCCTAGGGACAGGGCTTTCCTACGAGCAGTACTTC	CASSLGTGLSYEQYF
TRBV19	TRBJ1-2	TRBD1	-	TGTGCCAGTAAACGAAAGACAGGGCTGTCTGGCTACACCTTC	CASKRKTGLSGYTF
TRBV12-3/TRBV12-4	TRBJ1-1	-	-	TGTGCCAGCAACCGACAGATGAACACTGAAGCTTTCTTT	CASNRQMNTEAFF
TRBV4-2	TRBJ2-1	TRBD2	-	TGTGCCAGCAGCCAAGATGGGCTAGCGGGGGGGAATGAGCAGTTCTTC	CASSQDGLAGGNEQFF
TRBV6-5	TRBJ2-1	TRBD1	-	TGTGCCAGCAGTTGGGGGGACAGGGTTGTAATTAATGAGCAGTTCTTC	CASSWGDRVVINEQFF
TRBV6-1	TRBJ1-1	TRBD1	-	TGTGCCAGCAGTGAAGCGCTTCTGGGACAGGGGGGATGGAACACTGAAGCTTTCTTT	CASSEALLGQGGWNTEAFF
TRBV5-1	TRBJ1-2	TRBD1	-	TGCGCCAGCAATCCCACAGGGGGTATCTATGGCTACACCTTC	CASNPTGGIYGYTF
TRBV19	TRBJ1-5	-	-	TGTGCCAGTAGCCCCGCGGGGCTGGATCAGCCCCAGCATTTT	CASSPAGLDQPQHF
TRBV19	TRBJ2-5	TRBD2	-	TGTGCCAGTACCTCCAGGTTATTGGCTAGCGGGCGCCAAGAGACCCAGTACTTC	CASTSRLLASGRQETQYF
TRBV9	TRBJ2-2	-	-	TGTGCCAGCAGCGTAGTAAGCGCCGCGAACACCGGGGAGCTGTTTTTT	CASSVVSAANTGELFF
TRBV30	TRBJ2-5	TRBD2	-	TGTGCGACAGCGGGGGGCCTCCAAGAGACCCAGTACTTC	CATAGGLQETQYF
TRBV25-1	TRBJ2-4	TRBD1	-	TGTGCCAGCATGGACAGGGACGGGGCCAAAAACATTCAGTACTTC	CASMDRDGAKNIQYF
TRBV29-1	TRBJ2-1	-	-	TGCAGCGTTGCACGGGACAATGAGCAGTTCTTC	CSVARDNEQFF
TRBV6-6	TRBJ2-7	-	-	TGTGCCAGCAGTTACTTAGTATACGAGCAGTACTTC	CASSYLVYEQYF
TRBV3-1/TRBV3-2	TRBJ2-7	TRBD1	-	TGTGCCAGCAGCCAAGGGTGGGACAGGGGTCGCGAGCAGTACTTC	CASSQGWDRGREQYF
TRBV15	TRBJ2-7	-	-	TGTGCCACCAGCAGAGGGGGTGAGGCGGGGAAGAGCTCCTACGAGCAGTACTTC	CATSRGGEAGKSSYEQYF
TRBV6-4	TRBJ2-1	TRBD2	-	TGTGCCAGCAGTGGAGCGGGAGGTTCGTACAATGAGCAGTTCTTC	CASSGAGGSYNEQFF
TRBV9	TRBJ2-3	-	-	TGTGCCAGCAGCTCCACCGGCAGCGGTCTGCGGGATACGCAGTATTTT	CASSSTGSGLRDTQYF
TRBV25-1	TRBJ1-3	-	-	TGTGCCAGCAGTGAATGGTCAGTCTCTGGAAACACCATATATTTT	CASSEWSVSGNTIYF
TRBV5-5	TRBJ2-7	-	-	TGTGCCAGCAGCCTGAGAGTAAGCTCCTACGAGCAGTACTTC	CASSLRVSSYEQYF
TRBV19	TRBJ1-3	TRBD1	-	TGTGCCAGTAGGGGACAGACTGGAAACACCATATATTTT	CASRGQTGNTIYF
TRBV7-3	TRBJ1-2	-	-	TGTGCCAGCAGCCTCGACGCGGTGGACTACACCTTC	CASSLDAVDYTF
TRBV28	TRBJ2-7	-	few	TGTGCCAGCAGGCGGGGAACCTACGAGCAGTACTTC	CASRRGTYEQYF
TRBV5-1	TRBJ2-3	-	-	TGCGCCAGCAGCGACACAGGCGGATTCCGCACAGATACGCAGTATTTT	CASSDTGGFRTDTQYF
TRBV12-5	TRBJ2-3	-	-	TGTGCTAGTGGTTTGGTACCTAGCGCGGCAGATACGCAGTATTTT	CASGLVPSAADTQYF
TRBV20-1	TRBJ1-2	-	-	TGCACCACCGAGCCGGGGTATGGCTACACCTTC	CTTEPGYGYTF
TRBV3-1/TRBV3-2	TRBJ2-7	TRBD1	-	TGTGCCAGCAGCCAGGGGACAGCCTACGAGCAGTACTTC	CASSQGTAYEQYF
TRBV5-6	TRBJ2-7	-	-	TGTGCCAGCAGCTTGGGACTCGGAAATTTGGTCGAGCAGTACTTC	CASSLGLGNLVEQYF
TRBV6-6	TRBJ2-7	-	-	TGTGCCAGCAGCTACGCGGCAGCGTCCTCCTTATACGAGCAGTACTTC	CASSYAAASSLYEQYF